The 8 T cell receptor beta chains below come from one sample, sequenced in a study of identical twins. TCRdb re-analysed the 5' RACE reads in MiXCR, keeping a single row per CDR3 protein. Of hundreds of thousands of distinct CDR3 sequences listed, more than 9% are singletons. This sample also belongs to another study, concerning yellow fever vaccine responses in identical twins.

The sample was PBMCs. These receptors were obtained from a woman aged 18-29 years in good health.

This clonotype was seen ten or more times. The chain recombines TRBV28 with TRBJ2-3, with 8 bases lining up with TRBD2. From germline, CDR1 is MDHEN and CDR2 SYDVKM. V gave up 4 bases and J gave up 7 bases; unmatched junction bases: 19. The CDR3 is 18 residues long. The CDR3 is CASSSPTLAGGLKNTQYF. The CDR3 DNA reads as TGTGCCAGCAGTTCGCCTACCTTGGCGGGAGGACTAAAGAATACGCAGTATTTT.

This clonotype was detected many times. The V gene is TRBV3-1, the J gene TRBJ1-1; D unresolved. From germline, CDR1 is LGHDT and CDR2 YNNKEL (reference sequence). V lost 4 bases to trimming and J lost 2 bases, with 14 bases between them. The length of the CDR3 is 15 residues. The CDR3 DNA reads as TGTGCCAGCAGCCCCCGCGGGTCCCTTAACACTGAAGCTTTCTTT. It translates to CASSPRGSLNTEAFF.

The V and J genes are TRBV7-6 and TRBJ1-5; 7 nucleotides match TRBD1. Losses at the gene ends were 3 bases for V and 0 bases for J; bases not matched to a gene: 8. The length of the CDR3 is 17 residues. Germline V CDR1 and CDR2: SGHVS, FNYEAQ. The CDR3 here is CASSLFDREVSNQPQHF. DNA for the CDR3: TGTGCCAGCAGCTTGTTTGACAGGGAGGTTAGCAATCAGCCCCAGCATTTT. The entire variable domain, with the rest obtained from reference TRBV7-6 and TRBJ1-5, is as follows: GAGVSQSPRYKVTKRGQDVALRCDPISGHVSLYWYRQALGQGPEFLTYFNYEAQQDKSGLPNDRFSAERPEGSISTLTIQRTEQRDSAMYRCASSLFDREVSNQPQHFGDGTRLSIL.

V usage is TRBV20-1 and J usage is TRBJ1-5; D might be TRBD1 (6 bases). V lost 1 base and J lost 2, with 15 bases in between. The CDR3 is 16 amino acids. CDR1 DFQATT and CDR2 SNEGSKA come from the germline V gene (reference sequence). The CDR3 DNA is TGCAGTGCTAGAGTCGGGGGCCTCGGGGGCAATCAGCCCCAGCATTTT. Encoded protein: CSARVGGLGGNQPQHF.

V is TRBV28 and J is TRBJ2-3; D call uncertain. This CDR3 is built from 17 residues. The germline V gene encodes CDR1 MDHEN and CDR2 SYDVKM. Trimming removed 2 bases at V and 6 bases at J, with 21 bases between. The CDR3 sequence is CASSLQLTAGVRDTQYF. CDR3 bases: TGTGCCAGCAGTTTACAGTTAACGGCTGGGGTTAGGGATACGCAGTATTTT.

CDR3 nucleotide sequence: TGTGCCAGCAGCCCCGGGACTAGCGGGTCCAGCTCCTACAATGAGCAGTTCTTC. It translates to CASSPGTSGSSSYNEQFF. The chain joins TRBV6-1 to TRBJ2-1, with 12 nucleotides matching TRBD2. From germline, CDR1 is MNHNS and CDR2 SASEGT. The length of the CDR3 is 18 residues. The ends lost 6 bases at V and 0 bases at J; junction bases unmatched: 9.

The rearrangement joins TRBV11-3 to TRBJ1-4; 7 bases agree with TRBD1. CDR1 SGHNT and CDR2 YENEEA come from the germline V gene. The CDR3 contains 13 residues. V shed 5 bases, J shed 8 bases, and the junction held 5 bases outside the gene matches. CDR3 sequence: CASSRQGQEKLFF. The CDR3 nucleotides are TGTGCCAGCAGCCGACAGGGACAAGAAAAACTGTTTTTT.

The chain couples TRBV10-3 to TRBJ1-2, with D uncertain. The ends were cut back, 0 bases at V and 4 bases at J, with 15 bases in the middle. The length of the CDR3 is 16 residues. Germline values: CDR1 ENHRY, CDR2 SYGVKD. As DNA, the CDR3 is TGTGCCATCAGTGAGTCGGAACAAATCGCGATCTATGGCTACACCTTC. It encodes CAISESEQIAIYGYTF.